This T cell receptor beta chain was identified during a study of T cell responses to AZD1222 COVID-19 vaccine. Clones were read by immunoSEQ multiplex PCR, and TCRdb kept only the in-frame ones, dropping some. Among 43,000 or so clones listed, around 91% were seen once. Per germline, CDR1 SGDLS and CDR2 YYNGEE. This CDR3 comprises 15 residues. V lost 0 bases and J 0 bases, leaving 7 bases between the germline ends. Sample: peripheral blood, taken 28 days after the second AZD1222 dose. This receptor was taken from an adult who received the AZD1222 COVID-19 vaccine. V gene TRBV9 combines with J gene TRBJ2-1, with no clear D. The CDR3 nucleotides read TGTGCCAGCAGCGTAGATCAGAGCTCCTACAATGAGCAGTTCTTC. Encoded protein: CASSVDQSSYNEQFF.